Listed here are 20 T cell receptor beta chains from one sample, sequenced in a study of CD8 T cells in ankylosing spondylitis. General observations from the study: Ankylosing spondylitis blood seemed to carry a telltale TCR beta motif made of several highly homologous variants.

One entry per CDR3 protein, called by TCRdb with MiXCR from the 5' RACE reads. The sample lists a few hundred thousand distinct CDR3 sequences, about a fifth seen once, with about 16% in the top ten. Their target antigens are unknown. Input material: blood, either unsorted or a sorted T cell fraction (not recorded which). The receptors originated from a male donor with ankylosing spondylitis.

The gene calls are TRBV18 and TRBJ2-1; 10 positions agree with TRBD2. This CDR3 comprises 14 residues. V lost 5 bases, J lost 5 bases, and 3 bases stayed unmatched. CDR1 KGHSH and CDR2 LQKENI come from the germline V gene. CDR3 protein: CASSTSGAHNEQFF. The CDR3 coding sequence is TGTGCCAGCTCAACTAGCGGGGCCCACAATGAGCAGTTCTTC.

This clonotype appeared a few times. The chain is built from TRBV2 and TRBJ1-5; tentatively, D is TRBD1 (6 bases). In germline, CDR1 is SNHLY, CDR2 FYNNEI. V lost 9 bases and J 6 bases, leaving 15 bases between the germline ends. This CDR3 comprises 13 residues. In DNA form, the CDR3 reads TGTGCCAGTGCCCAGGGGCTGGGTCAGCCCCAGCATTTT. Encoded protein: CASAQGLGQPQHF.

The rearrangement links TRBV18 to TRBJ1-1; D is perhaps TRBD1 (6 bases). The germline V gene encodes CDR1 KGHSH and CDR2 LQKENI. The germline V and J ends were trimmed by 0 bases and 0 bases, with 8 bases remaining between them. The CDR3 has 15 residues. The CDR3 here is CASSPPAGVNTEAFF. CDR3 coding DNA: TGTGCCAGCTCACCACCGGCAGGGGTGAACACTGAAGCTTTCTTT.

The rearrangement links TRBV6-2 or TRBV6-3 to TRBJ2-3; 8 bases map to TRBD2. Looked up from germline, CDR1 is MNHEY and CDR2 is SVGEGT. J was trimmed by 0 bases and V by 2 bases; bases with no gene match: 7. The CDR3 is 17 amino acids. The CDR3 coding sequence is TGTGCCAGCAGTTACGAACTAGCGGCCCTGAGCACAGATACGCAGTATTTT. The encoded protein is CASSYELAALSTDTQYF.

This clonotype was detected a few times. CDR3 in amino acids: CASRSGQMISYEQYF. In nucleotides, the CDR3 is TGTGCCAGCAGGTCGGGACAGATGATCTCCTACGAGCAGTACTTC. The rearrangement joins TRBV2 to TRBJ2-7, with TRBD1 matching over 7 bases. V lost 6 bases to trimming and J lost 0 bases; unmatched junction nucleotides: 8. Looked up from germline, CDR1 is SNHLY and CDR2 is FYNNEI. The CDR3 consists of 15 residues. The complete variable domain, with remaining parts taken from reference TRBV2 and TRBJ2-7, reads EPEVTQTPSHQVTQMGQEVILRCVPISNHLYFYWYRQILGQKVEFLVSFYNNEISEKSEIFDDQFSVERPDGSNFTLKIRSTKLEDSAMYFCASRSGQMISYEQYFGPGTRLTVT.

This clonotype came up a few times. V usage is TRBV20-1 and J usage is TRBJ2-1, with 10 bases that match TRBD2. The CDR3 runs 14 residues. Germline V gives CDR1 DFQATT, CDR2 SNEGSKA (reference sequence). J was trimmed by 5 bases and V by 6 bases; bases with no gene match: 7. The CDR3 spells CSADPGLANNEQFF. The CDR3 DNA reads as TGCAGTGCAGACCCGGGACTAGCGAACAATGAGCAGTTCTTC.

The CDR3 DNA reads TGCAGTGCTAGAGATGACAGGTCCTCTTTTGGGGAGCAGTTCTTC. Encoded protein: CSARDDRSSFGEQFF. The rearrangement links TRBV20-1 to TRBJ2-1; TRBD1 is a possible D gene (6 bases). Germline CDR1 is DFQATT and CDR2 is SNEGSKA (reference sequence). CDR3 size: 15 residues. Between the trimmed V and J ends, which lost 0 bases and 10 bases, there was a span of 19 bases.

This clonotype has only a few counts. The chain links TRBV12-3 or TRBV12-4 to TRBJ2-1, with D unclear. Trimming removed 2 bases from V and 15 bases from J, with 17 bases in between. There are 13 residues in the CDR3. The CDR3 nucleotides read TGTGCCAGCAGTTTAACGAGTACGGCTATCCCGTTCTTC. Translation gives CASSLTSTAIPFF.

This chain joins TRBV24-1 and TRBJ2-1, with 9 bases matching TRBD1. The V gene end was trimmed by 12 bases and the J gene end by 10 bases; junction bases not matched to a gene: 15. The germline V gene has CDR1 KGHDR and CDR2 SFDVKD. The CDR3 contains 14 residues. The CDR3 DNA reads as TGTGCCTCTCCCGGGGACAGGGCCCCCACAGAGCAGTTCTTC. Protein product: CASPGDRAPTEQFF.

This clonotype has a handful of counts. The CDR3 region has the DNA TGTGCCAGCAGTGAAGGGTACGGCGACCAGCATTTT. It is translated as CASSEGYGDQHF. This chain joins TRBV6-1 and TRBJ1-5; D remains unclear. The CDR3 loop spans 12 amino acids. The V gene's germline CDR1 is MNHNS and CDR2 SASEGT. Trimming took off 1 base at V and 12 bases at J, with 10 bases between the two ends.

This clonotype was observed a handful of times. The chain has TRBV7-9 and TRBJ2-6; D unresolved. V was cut by 1 base and J by 0 bases, with 7 bases left in between. The CDR3 runs 16 residues. Germline CDR1 is SEHNR and CDR2 is FQNEAQ (reference sequence). The CDR3 DNA follows: TGTGCCAGCAGCTTAGTACCGATCTCTGGGGCCAACGTCCTGACTTTC. Translating gives CASSLVPISGANVLTF.

There are a few counts of this clonotype. The V gene is TRBV28, the J gene TRBJ2-7; D remains unclear. CDR3 size: 15 residues. The V end lost 1 base, the J end lost 2 bases, and 12 bases lay between the germline ends. Germline V lookup: CDR1 MDHEN, CDR2 SYDVKM. CDR3 in amino acids: CASSLSGPGTYEQYF. The CDR3 region has the DNA TGTGCCAGCAGTTTATCGGGTCCCGGAACCTACGAGCAGTACTTC.

The chain joins TRBV11-3 to TRBJ2-1, with D perhaps TRBD2 (6 bases). The CDR3 runs 14 residues. V was trimmed by 1 base and J by 8 bases, leaving 12 bases between them. The germline CDR1 and CDR2 sequences are SGHNT and YENEEA. CDR3 in amino acids: CASSLGKTSYEQFF. Written as DNA, the CDR3 is TGTGCCAGCAGCTTAGGCAAGACTAGTTATGAGCAGTTCTTC.

The rearrangement uses TRBV20-1 and TRBJ2-5; TRBD2 aligns across 8 bases. The trim removed 5 bases at V and 6 bases at J, leaving 14 bases unmatched. The CDR3 has 15 residues. Per the germline V gene, CDR1 is DFQATT and CDR2 is SNEGSKA (reference sequence). Here the CDR3 reads CSAPPLSGSVKTQYF. As DNA, the CDR3 is TGCAGTGCTCCCCCCCTCAGCGGGAGTGTGAAGACCCAGTACTTC.

The V gene is TRBV5-1, the J gene TRBJ2-5; TRBD1 agrees at 9 bases. V gave up 6 bases and J gave up 5 bases; unmatched junction bases: 8. The germline V gene has CDR1 SGHRS and CDR2 YFSETQ. The CDR3 loop spans 14 amino acids. CDR3 loop: CASNTGGPGETQYF. The CDR3 bases are TGCGCCAGCAACACAGGGGGCCCTGGGGAGACCCAGTACTTC.

This clonotype was recorded a few times. The J gene is TRBJ2-7, the V gene TRBV6-6, with D unclear. Germline V gene lookup returns CDR1 MNHNY and CDR2 SVGAGI (reference sequence). Trimming left V 2 bases short and J 2 bases short, with 7 bases between. The CDR3 is 13 residues long. CDR3 nucleotide sequence: TGTGCCAGCAGTTACCAGATTACCTACGAGCAGTACTTC. It encodes CASSYQITYEQYF.

The table lists this clonotype with a few counts. The V gene is TRBV19, the J gene TRBJ1-3, with D unclear. This CDR3 has 14 amino acids. V lost 7 bases and J 0 bases, leaving 10 bases between the germline ends. Germline assignment: CDR1 LNHDA and CDR2 SQIVND (reference sequence). The CDR3 sequence is CASTRTSSGNTIYF. CDR3 sequence (DNA): TGTGCCAGTACCCGGACTTCCTCTGGAAACACCATATATTTT. Using reference TRBV19 and TRBJ1-3 for the parts outside the CDR3, the full variable domain is DGGITQSPKYLFRKEGQNVTLSCEQNLNHDAMYWYRQDPGQGLRLIYYSQIVNDFQKGDIAEGYSVSREKKESFPLTVTSAQKNPTAFYLCASTRTSSGNTIYFGEGSWLTVV.

The V and J genes are TRBV5-4 and TRBJ2-7; TRBD1 is a possible D gene (6 bases). V was trimmed by 1 base and J by 5 bases, leaving 10 bases between them. Germline assignment: CDR1 SGHNT and CDR2 YYREEE (reference sequence). The CDR3 sequence is 13 residues long. CDR3 DNA: TGTGCCAGCAGCTTGACAGGGCGGGACGAGCAGTACTTC. This gives the protein CASSLTGRDEQYF.

The rearrangement joins TRBV19 to TRBJ2-2; the match to TRBD1 covers 7 bases. The CDR3 spans 14 residues. Trimming cost V 6 bases and J 5 bases; bases outside gene matches: 6. Germline loops: CDR1 LNHDA, CDR2 SQIVND (reference sequence). Here the CDR3 reads CASSPGQRTGELFF. The CDR3 DNA reads TGTGCCAGTAGCCCGGGACAGCGGACCGGGGAGCTGTTTTTT.

This clonotype was observed a few times. This chain links TRBV10-3 with TRBJ2-7, with 11 bases fitting TRBD2. Germline trimming cut 6 bases from V and 7 bases from J; bases unmatched to any gene: 8. The CDR3 spans 14 residues. From germline, CDR1 is ENHRY and CDR2 SYGVKD. CDR3 residues: CAISPSGRTSEQYF. The CDR3, as DNA: TGTGCCATCAGCCCTAGCGGGAGGACGAGTGAGCAGTACTTC.